These T cell receptor beta chains were read from a single sample in a study of lymphopenia after photon versus proton radiotherapy. Repertoires were generated with immunoSEQ multiplex PCR, while TCRdb's copy carries only in-frame clones and drops some. This table holds some 21,000 clones, around 85% found once. This specimen consisted of peripheral blood, obtained from a patient treated with photon-based radiotherapy. Source of these receptors: a man aged 55 to 69 with pancreatic cancer. CDR3s include the opening cysteine and the closing phenylalanine or tryptophan. D genes are given only for firm matches. Clone size, where shown, is once, few, many, or a class for clones that have expanded.

J	V	size	D	DNA	CDR3
TRBJ1-2	TRBV30	-	-	TGTGCCTGGAGTCAACTTAACCTTAACTATGGCTACACCTTC	CAWSQLNLNYGYTF
TRBJ2-6	TRBV27	-	-	TGTGCCAGCAGAGGTTGGTCTGGGGCCAACGTCCTGACTTTC	CASRGWSGANVLTF
TRBJ1-2	TRBV11-2	-	-	TGTGCCAGCAGCTTAACGTCAGGTCAAAGGGACTATGGCTACACCTTC	CASSLTSGQRDYGYTF
TRBJ2-7	TRBV7-9	-	-	TGTGCCAGCAGCTTACGGGTAGGGGATCTCGAGCAGTACTTC	CASSLRVGDLEQYF
TRBJ2-1	TRBV4-3	-	TRBD2	TGCGCCAGCAGCCAAGAGATCGACAGCGGGGGGGCCAGCTCCTACAATGAGCAGTTCTTC	CASSQEIDSGGASSYNEQFF
TRBJ1-1	TRBV2	-	-	TGTGCCAGCACTGACCCAGGGGCGCGGGCCACTGAAGCTTTCTTT	CASTDPGARATEAFF
TRBJ2-1	TRBV6-4	-	-	TGTGCCAGCAGAAGGGGAGCGGACGGCTACAATGAGCAGTTCTTC	CASRRGADGYNEQFF
TRBJ1-6	TRBV9	few	TRBD1	TGTGCCAGCAGCCCAACAGGGGACAGGCATAATTCACCCCTCCACTTT	CASSPTGDRHNSPLHF
TRBJ2-2	TRBV29-1	-	TRBD1	TGCAGCGTTGAAGCTCGGGGGACAGGTAACACCGGGGAGCTGTTTTTT	CSVEARGTGNTGELFF
TRBJ1-1	TRBV7-3	-	TRBD1	TGTGCCAGCAGCACCACAGGGGGGAGCACTGAAGCTTTCTTT	CASSTTGGSTEAFF
TRBJ1-1	TRBV7-6	-	-	TGTGCCAGCAGCTCGGCAGGGGTAACTGAAGCTTTCTTT	CASSSAGVTEAFF
TRBJ2-1	TRBV5-5	-	TRBD2	TGTGCCAGCAGCCATAGCGGGGTCTACAGCTCCTACAATGAGCAGTTCTTC	CASSHSGVYSSYNEQFF
TRBJ2-3	TRBV18	-	TRBD1	TGTGCCAGCTCAGCAGGGGGCAGCACAGATACGCAGTATTTT	CASSAGGSTDTQYF
TRBJ1-4	TRBV20-1	once	-	TGCAGTGCCCCATCCGGGGAAAAACTGTTTTTT	CSAPSGEKLFF
TRBJ1-5	TRBV10-2	once	TRBD1	TGCGCCAGCAGTGAGGAGCGACAGGGGCGGCAGCCCCAGCATTTT	CASSEERQGRQPQHF